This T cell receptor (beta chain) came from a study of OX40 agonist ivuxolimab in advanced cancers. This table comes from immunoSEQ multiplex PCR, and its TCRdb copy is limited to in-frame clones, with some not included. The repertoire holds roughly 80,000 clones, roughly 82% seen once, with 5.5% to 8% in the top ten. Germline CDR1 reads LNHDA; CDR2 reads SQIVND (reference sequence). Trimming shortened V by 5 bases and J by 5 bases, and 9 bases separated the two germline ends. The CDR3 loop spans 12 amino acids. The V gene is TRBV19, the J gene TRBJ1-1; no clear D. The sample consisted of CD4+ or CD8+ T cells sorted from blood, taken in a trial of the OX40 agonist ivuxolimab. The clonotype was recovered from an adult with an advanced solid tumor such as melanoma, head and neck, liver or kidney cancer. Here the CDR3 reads CASSPPTTEAFF. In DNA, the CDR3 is TGTGCCAGTAGTCCCCCTACTACTGAAGCTTTCTTT.